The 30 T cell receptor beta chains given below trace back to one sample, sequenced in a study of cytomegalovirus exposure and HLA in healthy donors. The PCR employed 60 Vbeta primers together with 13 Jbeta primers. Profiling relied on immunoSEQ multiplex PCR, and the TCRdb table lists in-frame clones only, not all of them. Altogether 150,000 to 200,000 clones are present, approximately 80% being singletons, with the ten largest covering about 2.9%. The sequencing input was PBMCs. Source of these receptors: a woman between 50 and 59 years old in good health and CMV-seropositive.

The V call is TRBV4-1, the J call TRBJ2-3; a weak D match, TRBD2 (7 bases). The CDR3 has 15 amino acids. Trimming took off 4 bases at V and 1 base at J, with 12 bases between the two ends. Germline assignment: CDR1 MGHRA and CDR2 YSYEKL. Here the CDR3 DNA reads TGCGCCAGCAGCCTGGGGGGGGCAGGCACAGATACGCAGTATTTT. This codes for CASSLGGAGTDTQYF.

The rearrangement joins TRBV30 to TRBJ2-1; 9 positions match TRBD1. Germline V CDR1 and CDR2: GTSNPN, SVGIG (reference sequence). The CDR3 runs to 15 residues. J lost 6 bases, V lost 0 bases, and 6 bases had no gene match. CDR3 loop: CAWSVGQGEVNEQFF. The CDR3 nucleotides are TGTGCCTGGAGTGTGGGACAGGGTGAAGTCAATGAGCAGTTCTTC. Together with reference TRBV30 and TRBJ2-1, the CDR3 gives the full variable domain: SQTIHQWPATLVQPVGSPLSLECTVEGTSNPNLYWYRQAAGRGLQLLFYSVGIGQISSEVPQNLSASRPQDRQFILSSKKLLLSDSGFYLCAWSVGQGEVNEQFFGPGTRLTVL.

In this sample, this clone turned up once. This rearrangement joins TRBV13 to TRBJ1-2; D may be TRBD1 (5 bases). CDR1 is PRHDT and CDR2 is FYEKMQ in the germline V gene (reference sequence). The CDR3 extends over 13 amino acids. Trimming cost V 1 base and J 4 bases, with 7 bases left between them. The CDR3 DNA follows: TGTGCCAGCAGCTTAGACAGGTCCTATGGCTACACCTTC. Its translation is CASSLDRSYGYTF.

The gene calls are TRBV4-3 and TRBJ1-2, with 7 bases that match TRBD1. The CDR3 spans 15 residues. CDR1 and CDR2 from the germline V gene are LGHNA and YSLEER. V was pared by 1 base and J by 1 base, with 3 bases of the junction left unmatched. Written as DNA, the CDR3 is TGCGCCAGCAGCCAAGCGGACAGGTTTAACTATGGCTACACCTTC. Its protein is CASSQADRFNYGYTF.

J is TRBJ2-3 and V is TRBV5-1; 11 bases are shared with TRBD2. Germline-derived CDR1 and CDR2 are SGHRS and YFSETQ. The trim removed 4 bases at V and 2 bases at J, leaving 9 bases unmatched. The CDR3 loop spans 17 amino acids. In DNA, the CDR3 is TGCGCCAGCAGCCCCCAGCTAGCGGGAGGCCTCACAGATACGCAGTATTTT. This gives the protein CASSPQLAGGLTDTQYF.

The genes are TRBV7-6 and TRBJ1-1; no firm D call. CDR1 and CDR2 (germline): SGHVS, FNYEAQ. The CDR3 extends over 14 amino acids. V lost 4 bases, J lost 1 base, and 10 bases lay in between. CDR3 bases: TGTGCCAGCAGCTCCCTTTACAGGAACACTGAAGCTTTCTTT. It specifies CASSSLYRNTEAFF.

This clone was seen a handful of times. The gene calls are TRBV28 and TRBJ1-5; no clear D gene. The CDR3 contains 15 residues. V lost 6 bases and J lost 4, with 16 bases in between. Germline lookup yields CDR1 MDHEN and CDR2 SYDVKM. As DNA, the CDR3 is TGTGCCAGCAGATTAGTGGTAGAAATAAATCAGCCCCAGCATTTT. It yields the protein CASRLVVEINQPQHF.

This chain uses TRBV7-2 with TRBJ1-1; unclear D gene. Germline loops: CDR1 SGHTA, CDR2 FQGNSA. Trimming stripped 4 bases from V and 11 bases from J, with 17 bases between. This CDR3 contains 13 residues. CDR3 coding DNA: TGTGCCAGCAGCTGGAAGGAGGGCGGGGAGGCTTTCTTT. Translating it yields CASSWKEGGEAFF.

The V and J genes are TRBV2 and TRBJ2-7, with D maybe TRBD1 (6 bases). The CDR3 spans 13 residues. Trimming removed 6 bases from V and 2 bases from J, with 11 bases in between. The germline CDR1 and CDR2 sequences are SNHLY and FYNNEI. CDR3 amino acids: CASSSGTPYEQYF. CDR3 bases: TGTGCCAGCAGCTCCGGGACACCCTACGAGCAGTACTTC. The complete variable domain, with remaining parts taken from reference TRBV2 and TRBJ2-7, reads EPEVTQTPSHQVTQMGQEVILRCVPISNHLYFYWYRQILGQKVEFLVSFYNNEISEKSEIFDDQFSVERPDGSNFTLKIRSTKLEDSAMYFCASSSGTPYEQYFGPGTRLTVT.

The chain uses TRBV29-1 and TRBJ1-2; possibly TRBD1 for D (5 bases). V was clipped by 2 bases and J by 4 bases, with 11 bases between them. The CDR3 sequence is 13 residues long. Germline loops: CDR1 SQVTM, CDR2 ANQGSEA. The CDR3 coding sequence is TGCAGCGTTGAATTGCCGGGGGGCTATGGCTACACCTTC. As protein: CSVELPGGYGYTF.

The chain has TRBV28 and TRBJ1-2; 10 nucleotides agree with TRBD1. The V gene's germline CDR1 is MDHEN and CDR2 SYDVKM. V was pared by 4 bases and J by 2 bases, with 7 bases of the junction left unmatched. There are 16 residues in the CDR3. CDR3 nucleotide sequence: TGTGCCAGCAGTTCCCCCCCGGGACAGGGGAACTATGGCTACACCTTC. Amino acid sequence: CASSSPPGQGNYGYTF.

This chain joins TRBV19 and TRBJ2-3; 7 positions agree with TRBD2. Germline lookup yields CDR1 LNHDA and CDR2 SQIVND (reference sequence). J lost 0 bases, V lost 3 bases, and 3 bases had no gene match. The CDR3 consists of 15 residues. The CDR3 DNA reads TGTGCCAGTAGTATCGGGCGGGGGAGCACAGATACGCAGTATTTT. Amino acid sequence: CASSIGRGSTDTQYF.

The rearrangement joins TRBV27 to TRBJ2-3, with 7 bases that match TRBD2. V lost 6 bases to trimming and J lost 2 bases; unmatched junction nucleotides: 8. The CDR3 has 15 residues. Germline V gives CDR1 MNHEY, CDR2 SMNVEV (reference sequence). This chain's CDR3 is CASRGTKGYTDTQYF. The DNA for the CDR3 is TGTGCCAGCAGGGGGACTAAGGGATACACAGATACGCAGTATTTT.

The CDR3 coding sequence is TGTGCCACCAGCAGAGGACAGAGGTGGGCATCCTACGAGCAGTACTTC. This codes for CATSRGQRWASYEQYF. The chain has TRBV15 and TRBJ2-7; possibly TRBD1 for D (5 bases). V was cut by 1 base and J by 1 base, with 14 bases left in between. This CDR3 has 16 amino acids. Germline V gene data show CDR1 as LNHNV and CDR2 as YYDKDF (reference sequence).

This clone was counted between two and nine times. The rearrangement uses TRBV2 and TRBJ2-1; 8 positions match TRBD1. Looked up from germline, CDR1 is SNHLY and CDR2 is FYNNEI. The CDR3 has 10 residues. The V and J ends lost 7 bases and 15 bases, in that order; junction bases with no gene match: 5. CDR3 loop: CASKRDRPFF. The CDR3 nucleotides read TGTGCCAGCAAACGGGACAGGCCGTTCTTC.

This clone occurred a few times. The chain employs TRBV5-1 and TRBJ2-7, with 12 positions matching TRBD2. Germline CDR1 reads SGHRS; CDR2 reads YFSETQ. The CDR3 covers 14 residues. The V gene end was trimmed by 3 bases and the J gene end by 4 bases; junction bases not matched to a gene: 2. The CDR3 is CASSSGLAGYEQYF. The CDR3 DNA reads TGCGCCAGCAGCTCCGGACTAGCGGGGTACGAGCAGTACTTC.

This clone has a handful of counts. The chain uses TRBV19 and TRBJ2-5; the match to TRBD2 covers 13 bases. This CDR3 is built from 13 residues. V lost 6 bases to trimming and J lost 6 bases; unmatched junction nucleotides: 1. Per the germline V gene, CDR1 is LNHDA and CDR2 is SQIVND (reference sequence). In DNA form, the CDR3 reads TGTGCCAGTAGGGGACTAGCGGGGAAGACCCAGTACTTC. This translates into CASRGLAGKTQYF.

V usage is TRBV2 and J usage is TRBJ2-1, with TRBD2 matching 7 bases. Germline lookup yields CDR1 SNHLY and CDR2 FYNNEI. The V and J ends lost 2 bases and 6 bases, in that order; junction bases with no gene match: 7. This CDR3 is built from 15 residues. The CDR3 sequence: CASSEPRTSANEQFF. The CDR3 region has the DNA TGTGCCAGCAGTGAACCTCGGACTAGTGCCAATGAGCAGTTCTTC.

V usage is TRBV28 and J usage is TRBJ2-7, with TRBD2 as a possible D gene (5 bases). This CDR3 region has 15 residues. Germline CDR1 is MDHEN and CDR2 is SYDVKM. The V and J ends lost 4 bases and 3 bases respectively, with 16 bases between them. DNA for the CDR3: TGTGCCAGCAGTTCCTTAACACGGACTGGCTACGAGCAGTACTTC. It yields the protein CASSSLTRTGYEQYF.

This CDR3 is CASSLTAGRGGDTQYF. The CDR3 nucleotides are TGTGCCAGCAGCTTAACGGCGGGCCGAGGGGGAGATACGCAGTATTTT. The chain joins TRBV11-3 to TRBJ2-3; D may be TRBD1 (6 bases). The CDR3 runs 16 residues. Between the trimmed V and J ends, which lost 2 bases and 5 bases, there was a span of 17 bases. Germline V gene data show CDR1 as SGHNT and CDR2 as YENEEA.

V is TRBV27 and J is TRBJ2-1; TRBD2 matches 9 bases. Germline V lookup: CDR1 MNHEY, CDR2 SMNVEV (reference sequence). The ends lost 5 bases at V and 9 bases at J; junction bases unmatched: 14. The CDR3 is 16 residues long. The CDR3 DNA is TGTGCCAGCAGTCCTTCGGGGCGGGAGGGCGAGAGTGAGCAGTTCTTC. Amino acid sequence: CASSPSGREGESEQFF.

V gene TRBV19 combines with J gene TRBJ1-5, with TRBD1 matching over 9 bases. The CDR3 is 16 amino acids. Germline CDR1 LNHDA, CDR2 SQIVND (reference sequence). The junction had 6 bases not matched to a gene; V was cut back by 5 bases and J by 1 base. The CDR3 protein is CASSSTGGQSNQPQHF. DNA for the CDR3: TGTGCCAGTAGTTCGACAGGGGGGCAAAGCAATCAGCCCCAGCATTTT.

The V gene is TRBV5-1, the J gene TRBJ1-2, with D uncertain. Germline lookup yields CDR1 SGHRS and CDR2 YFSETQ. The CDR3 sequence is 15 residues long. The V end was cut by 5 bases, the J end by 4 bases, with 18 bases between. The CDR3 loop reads CASRIAPGGSYGYTF. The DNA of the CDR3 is TGCGCCAGCAGGATTGCACCTGGCGGTTCCTATGGCTACACCTTC.

This CDR3 reads CASSSRQLRGNYGYTF. CDR3 sequence (DNA): TGTGCCAGCAGCTCTCGACAGCTCCGGGGGAACTATGGCTACACCTTC. The V call is TRBV7-9, the J call TRBJ1-2, with D perhaps TRBD1 (5 bases). This CDR3 region has 16 residues. CDR1 is SEHNR and CDR2 is FQNEAQ in the germline V gene (reference sequence). With 4 bases removed from V and 2 bases from J, the gap between germline ends came to 17 bases.

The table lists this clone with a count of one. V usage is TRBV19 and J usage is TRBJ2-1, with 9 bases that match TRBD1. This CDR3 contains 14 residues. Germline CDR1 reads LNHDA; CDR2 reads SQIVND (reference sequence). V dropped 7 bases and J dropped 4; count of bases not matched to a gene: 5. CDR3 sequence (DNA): TGTGCCAGTAATAGGGGACAGGGATACAATGAGCAGTTCTTC. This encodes CASNRGQGYNEQFF.

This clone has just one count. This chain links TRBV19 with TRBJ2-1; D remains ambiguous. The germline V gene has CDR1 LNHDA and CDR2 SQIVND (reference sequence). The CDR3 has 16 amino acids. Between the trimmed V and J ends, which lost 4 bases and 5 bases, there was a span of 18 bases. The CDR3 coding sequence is TGTGCCAGTAGTAACCAGCCAACCCCGGCGGACAATGAGCAGTTCTTC. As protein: CASSNQPTPADNEQFF. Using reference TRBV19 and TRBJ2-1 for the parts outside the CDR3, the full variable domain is DGGITQSPKYLFRKEGQNVTLSCEQNLNHDAMYWYRQDPGQGLRLIYYSQIVNDFQKGDIAEGYSVSREKKESFPLTVTSAQKNPTAFYLCASSNQPTPADNEQFFGPGTRLTVL.

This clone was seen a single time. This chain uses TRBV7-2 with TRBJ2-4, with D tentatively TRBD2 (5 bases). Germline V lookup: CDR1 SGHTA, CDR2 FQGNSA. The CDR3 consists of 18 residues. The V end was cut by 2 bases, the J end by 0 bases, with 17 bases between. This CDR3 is CASSLRGGSLVAKNIQYF. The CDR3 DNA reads TGTGCCAGCAGCTTAAGAGGTGGGAGCTTAGTAGCCAAAAACATTCAGTACTTC.

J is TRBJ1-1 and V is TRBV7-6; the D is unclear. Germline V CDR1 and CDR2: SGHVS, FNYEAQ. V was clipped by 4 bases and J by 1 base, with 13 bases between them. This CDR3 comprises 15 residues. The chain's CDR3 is CASSSQALGNTEAFF. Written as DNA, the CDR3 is TGTGCCAGCAGCTCCCAGGCGCTCGGGAACACTGAAGCTTTCTTT.

CDR3 residues: CASSVDRFVTEAFF. The CDR3 DNA reads TGTGCCAGCAGCGTCGACAGGTTCGTGACTGAAGCTTTCTTT. The V and J genes are TRBV9 and TRBJ1-1; D perhaps matches TRBD1 (6 bases). Per germline, CDR1 SGDLS and CDR2 YYNGEE. This CDR3 comprises 14 residues. Between the trimmed V and J ends, which lost 2 bases and 5 bases, there was a span of 13 bases.

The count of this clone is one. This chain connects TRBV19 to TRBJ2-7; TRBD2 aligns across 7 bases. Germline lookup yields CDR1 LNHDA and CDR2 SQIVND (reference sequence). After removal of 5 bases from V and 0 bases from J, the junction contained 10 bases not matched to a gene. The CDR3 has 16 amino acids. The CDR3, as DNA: TGTGCCAGTAGTCACCGGGGAGGGTACGGCTCCTACGAGCAGTACTTC. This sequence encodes CASSHRGGYGSYEQYF.